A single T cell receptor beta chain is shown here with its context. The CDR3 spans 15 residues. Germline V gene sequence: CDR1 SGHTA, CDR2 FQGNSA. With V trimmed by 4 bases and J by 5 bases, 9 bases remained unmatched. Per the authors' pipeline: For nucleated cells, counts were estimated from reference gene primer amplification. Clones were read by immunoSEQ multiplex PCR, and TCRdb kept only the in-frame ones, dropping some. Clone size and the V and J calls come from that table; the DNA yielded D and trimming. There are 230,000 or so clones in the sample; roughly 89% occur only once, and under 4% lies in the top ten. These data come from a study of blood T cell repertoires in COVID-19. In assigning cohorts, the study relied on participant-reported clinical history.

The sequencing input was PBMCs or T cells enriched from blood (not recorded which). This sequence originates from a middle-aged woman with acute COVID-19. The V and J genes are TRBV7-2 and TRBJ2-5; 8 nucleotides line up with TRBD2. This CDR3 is CASSSVAGPRETQYF. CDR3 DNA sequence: TGTGCCAGCAGCTCAGTAGCGGGGCCCCGGGAGACCCAGTACTTC.